This T cell receptor (beta chain) was observed in a study of Graves' ophthalmopathy and Graves' hyperthyroidism. The CDR3 has 15 residues. Germline V gives CDR1 WSHSY, CDR2 SAAADI. RNA transcripts were the template, and TCR beta CDR3 regions were amplified from them. First-round RT-PCR relied on HTBI primers, and a second-round multiplex PCR came next. MiXCR, applied by TCRdb to the multiplex PCR reads, yields one record per CDR3 protein. The sample carries approximately 1.2 million distinct CDR3 sequences, 36% recorded once. The table lists this clonotype with a few counts. One end of the junction varies from germline; a read error may be responsible.

The clonotype was recovered from an adult man with Graves' hyperthyroidism. The rearrangement joins TRBV10-2 to TRBJ1-2; 7 bases align to TRBD1. Sequenced material: peripheral blood or thyroid tissue (not recorded which). CDR3 sequence: CASSQKGQENYDYTF. The CDR3 DNA reads as TGCGCCAGCAGCCAGAAAGGACAGGAAAACTATGACTACACCTTC.